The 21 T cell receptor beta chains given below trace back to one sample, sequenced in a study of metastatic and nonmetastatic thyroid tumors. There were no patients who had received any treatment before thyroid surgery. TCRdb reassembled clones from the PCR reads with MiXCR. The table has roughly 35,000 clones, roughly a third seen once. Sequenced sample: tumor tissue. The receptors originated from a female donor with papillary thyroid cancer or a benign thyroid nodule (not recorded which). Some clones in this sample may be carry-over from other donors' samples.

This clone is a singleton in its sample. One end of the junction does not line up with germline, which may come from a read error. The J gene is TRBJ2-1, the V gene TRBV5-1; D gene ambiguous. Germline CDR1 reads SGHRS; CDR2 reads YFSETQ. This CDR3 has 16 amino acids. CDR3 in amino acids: CASSLKGLSSYNEHFF. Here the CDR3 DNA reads TGCGCCAGCAGCTTGAAGGGCTTAAGCTCCTACAATGAGCATTTCTTC.

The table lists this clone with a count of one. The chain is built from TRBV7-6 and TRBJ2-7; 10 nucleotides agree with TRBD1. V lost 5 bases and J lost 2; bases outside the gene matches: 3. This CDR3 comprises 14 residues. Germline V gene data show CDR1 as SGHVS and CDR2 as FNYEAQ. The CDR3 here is CASSETGGTYEQYF. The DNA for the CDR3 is TGTGCCAGCAGCGAGACAGGGGGCACCTACGAGCAGTACTTC.

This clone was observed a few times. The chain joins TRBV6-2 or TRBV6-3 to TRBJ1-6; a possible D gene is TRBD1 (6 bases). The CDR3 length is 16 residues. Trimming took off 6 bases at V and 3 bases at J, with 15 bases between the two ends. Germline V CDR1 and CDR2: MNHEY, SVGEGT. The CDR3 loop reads CASSISGGNYNSPLHF. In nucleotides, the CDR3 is TGTGCCAGCAGCATCTCCGGGGGCAACTATAATTCACCCCTCCACTTT.

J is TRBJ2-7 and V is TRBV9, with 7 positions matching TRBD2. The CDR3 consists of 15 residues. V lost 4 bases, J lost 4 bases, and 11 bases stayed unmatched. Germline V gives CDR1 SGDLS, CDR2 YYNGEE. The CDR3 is CASSCAKGGSYEQYF. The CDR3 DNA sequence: TGTGCCAGCAGCTGCGCCAAGGGCGGGAGTTACGAGCAGTACTTC. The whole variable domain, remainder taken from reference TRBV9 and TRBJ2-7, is DSGVTQTPKHLITATGQRVTLRCSPRSGDLSVYWYQQSLDQGLQFLIQYYNGEERAKGNILERFSAQQFPDLHSELNLSSLELGDSALYFCASSCAKGGSYEQYFGPGTRLTVT.

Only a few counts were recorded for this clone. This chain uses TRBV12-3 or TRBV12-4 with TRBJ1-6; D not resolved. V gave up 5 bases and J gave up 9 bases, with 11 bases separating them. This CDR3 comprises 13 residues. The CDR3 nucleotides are TGTGCCAGCAGTCCCGGCCCCGGTTCACCCCTCCACTTT. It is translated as CASSPGPGSPLHF.

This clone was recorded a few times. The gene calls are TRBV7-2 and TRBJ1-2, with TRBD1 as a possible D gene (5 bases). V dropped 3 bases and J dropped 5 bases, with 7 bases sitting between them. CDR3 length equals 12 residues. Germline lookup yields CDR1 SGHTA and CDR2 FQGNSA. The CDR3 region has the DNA TGTGCCAGCAGCTTGAGGGGTTATGGCTACACCTTC. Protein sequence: CASSLRGYGYTF.

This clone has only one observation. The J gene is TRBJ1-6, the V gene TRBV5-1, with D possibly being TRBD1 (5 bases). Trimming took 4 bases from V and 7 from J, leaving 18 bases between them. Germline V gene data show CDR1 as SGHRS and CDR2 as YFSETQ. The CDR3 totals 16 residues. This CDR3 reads CASSPLGPKGNSPLHF. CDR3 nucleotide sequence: TGCGCCAGCAGCCCCTTGGGGCCGAAGGGGAATTCACCCCTCCACTTT.

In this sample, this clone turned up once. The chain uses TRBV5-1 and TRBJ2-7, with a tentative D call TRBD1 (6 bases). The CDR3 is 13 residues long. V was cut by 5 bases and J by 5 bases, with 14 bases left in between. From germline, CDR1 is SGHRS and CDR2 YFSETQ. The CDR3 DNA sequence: TGCGCCAGCAGAAACAGGGAGAGAGACGAGCAGTACTTC. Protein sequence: CASRNRERDEQYF.

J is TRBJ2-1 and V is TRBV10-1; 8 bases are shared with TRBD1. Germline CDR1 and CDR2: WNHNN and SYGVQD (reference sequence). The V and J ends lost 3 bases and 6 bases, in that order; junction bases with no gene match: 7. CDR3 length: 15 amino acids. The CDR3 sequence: CASSDQGATGNEQFF. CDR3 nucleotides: TGCGCCAGCAGTGATCAGGGGGCAACCGGCAATGAGCAGTTCTTC.

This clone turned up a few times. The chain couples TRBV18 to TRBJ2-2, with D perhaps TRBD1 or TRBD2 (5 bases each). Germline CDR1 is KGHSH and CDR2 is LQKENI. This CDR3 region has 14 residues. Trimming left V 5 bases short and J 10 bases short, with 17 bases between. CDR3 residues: CASSYSGAREELFF. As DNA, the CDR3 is TGTGCCAGCTCATATTCCGGGGCCCGTGAGGAGCTGTTTTTT.

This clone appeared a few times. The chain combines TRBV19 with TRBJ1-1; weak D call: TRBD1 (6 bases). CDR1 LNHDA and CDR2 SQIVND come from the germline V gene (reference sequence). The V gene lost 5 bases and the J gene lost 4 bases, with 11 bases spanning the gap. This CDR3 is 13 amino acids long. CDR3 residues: CASSSQGITEAFF. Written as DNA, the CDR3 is TGTGCCAGTAGTTCGCAGGGGATCACTGAAGCTTTCTTT.

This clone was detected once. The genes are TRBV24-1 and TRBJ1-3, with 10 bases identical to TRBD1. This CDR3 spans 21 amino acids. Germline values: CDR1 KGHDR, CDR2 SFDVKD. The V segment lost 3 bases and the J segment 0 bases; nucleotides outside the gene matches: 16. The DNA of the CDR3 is TGTGCCACCAGTGATCCCGGGACAGGGGTCCTACTTGTCGTCTCTGGAAACACCATATATTTT. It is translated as CATSDPGTGVLLVVSGNTIYF.

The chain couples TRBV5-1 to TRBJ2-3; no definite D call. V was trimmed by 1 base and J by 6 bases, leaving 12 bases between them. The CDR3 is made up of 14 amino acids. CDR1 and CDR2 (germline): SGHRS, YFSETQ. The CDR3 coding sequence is TGCGCCAGCAGCTTGTCGCCCAGCGCCGATACGCAGTATTTT. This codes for CASSLSPSADTQYF. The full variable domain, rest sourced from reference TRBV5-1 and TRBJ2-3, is KAGVTQTPRYLIKTRGQQVTLSCSPISGHRSVSWYQQTPGQGLQFLFEYFSETQRNKGNFPGRFSGRQFSNSRSEMNVSTLELGDSALYLCASSLSPSADTQYFGPGTRLTVL.

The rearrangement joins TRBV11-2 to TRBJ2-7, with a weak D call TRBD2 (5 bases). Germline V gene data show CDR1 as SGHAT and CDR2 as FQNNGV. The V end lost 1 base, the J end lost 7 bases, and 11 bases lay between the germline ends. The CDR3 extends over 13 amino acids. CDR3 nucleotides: TGTGCCAGCAGCTTAGTTGAGGGTTTTGAGCAGTACTTC. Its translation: CASSLVEGFEQYF.

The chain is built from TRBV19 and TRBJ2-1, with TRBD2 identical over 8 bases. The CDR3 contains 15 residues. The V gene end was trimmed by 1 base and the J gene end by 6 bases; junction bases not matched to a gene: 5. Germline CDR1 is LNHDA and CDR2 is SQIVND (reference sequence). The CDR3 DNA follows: TGTGCCAGTAGTATAGCTTTCGGGAGGGGCAATGAGCAGTTCTTC. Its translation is CASSIAFGRGNEQFF.

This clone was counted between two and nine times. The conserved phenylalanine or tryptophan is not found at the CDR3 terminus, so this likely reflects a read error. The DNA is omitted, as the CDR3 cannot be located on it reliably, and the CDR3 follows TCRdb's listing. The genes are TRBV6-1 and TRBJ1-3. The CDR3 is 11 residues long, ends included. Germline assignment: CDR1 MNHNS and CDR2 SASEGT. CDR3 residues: CASSEFGFQEL.

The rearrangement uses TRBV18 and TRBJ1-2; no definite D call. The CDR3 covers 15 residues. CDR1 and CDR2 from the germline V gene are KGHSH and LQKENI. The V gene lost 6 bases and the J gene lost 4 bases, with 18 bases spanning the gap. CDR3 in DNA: TGTGCCAGCTCGCCCCAGCGCGGACTCGGCTATGGCTACACCTTC. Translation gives CASSPQRGLGYGYTF.

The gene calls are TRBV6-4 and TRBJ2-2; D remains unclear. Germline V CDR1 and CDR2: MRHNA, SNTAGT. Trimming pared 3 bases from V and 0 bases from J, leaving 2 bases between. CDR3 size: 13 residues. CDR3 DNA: TGTGCCAGCAGTGAAGCGAACACCGGGGAGCTGTTTTTT. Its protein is CASSEANTGELFF.

CDR3 amino acids: CASSLDVRNTEAFF. The DNA for the CDR3 is TGTGCCAGCAGCTTAGATGTCCGGAACACTGAAGCTTTCTTT. The chain couples TRBV11-2 to TRBJ1-1; D not resolved. Germline CDR1 and CDR2: SGHAT and FQNNGV. With 0 bases removed from V and 1 base from J, the gap between germline ends came to 6 bases. The CDR3 totals 14 residues. The full variable domain, completed using reference TRBV11-2 and TRBJ1-1, is EAGVAQSPRYKIIEKRQSVAFWCNPISGHATLYWYQQILGQGPKLLIQFQNNGVVDDSQLPKDRFSAERLKGVDSTLKIQPAKLEDSAVYLCASSLDVRNTEAFFGQGTRLTVV.

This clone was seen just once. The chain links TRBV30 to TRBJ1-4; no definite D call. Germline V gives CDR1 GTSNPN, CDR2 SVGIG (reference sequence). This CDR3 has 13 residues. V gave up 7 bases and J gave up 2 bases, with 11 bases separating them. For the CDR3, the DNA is TGTGCCTCGCCGGCGAAGACTAATGAAAAACTGTTTTTT. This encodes CASPAKTNEKLFF. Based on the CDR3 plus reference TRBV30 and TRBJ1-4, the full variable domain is SQTIHQWPATLVQPVGSPLSLECTVEGTSNPNLYWYRQAAGRGLQLLFYSVGIGQISSEVPQNLSASRPQDRQFILSSKKLLLSDSGFYLCASPAKTNEKLFFGSGTQLSVL.

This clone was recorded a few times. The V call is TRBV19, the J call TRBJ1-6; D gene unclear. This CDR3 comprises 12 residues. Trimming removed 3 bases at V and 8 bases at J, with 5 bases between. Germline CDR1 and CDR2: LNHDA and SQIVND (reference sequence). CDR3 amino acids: CASSIQDSPLHF. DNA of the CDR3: TGTGCCAGTAGTATTCAGGATTCACCCCTCCACTTT.